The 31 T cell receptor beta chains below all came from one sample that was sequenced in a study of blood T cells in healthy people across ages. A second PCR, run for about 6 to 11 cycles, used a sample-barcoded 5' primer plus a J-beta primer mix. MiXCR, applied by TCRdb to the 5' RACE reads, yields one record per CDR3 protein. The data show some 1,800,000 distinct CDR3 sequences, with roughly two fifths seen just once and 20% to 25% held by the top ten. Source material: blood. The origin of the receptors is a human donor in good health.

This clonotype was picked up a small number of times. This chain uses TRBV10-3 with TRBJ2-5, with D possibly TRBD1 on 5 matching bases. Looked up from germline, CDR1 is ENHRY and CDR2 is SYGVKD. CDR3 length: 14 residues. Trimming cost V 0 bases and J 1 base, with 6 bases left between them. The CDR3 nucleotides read TGTGCCATCAGTGAGTCCAGGGTCCAAGAGACCCAGTACTTC. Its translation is CAISESRVQETQYF.

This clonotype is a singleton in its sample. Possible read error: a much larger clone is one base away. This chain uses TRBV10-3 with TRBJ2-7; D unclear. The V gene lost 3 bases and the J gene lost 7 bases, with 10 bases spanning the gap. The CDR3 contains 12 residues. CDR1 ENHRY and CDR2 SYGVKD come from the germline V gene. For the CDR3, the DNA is TGTGCCATCAGTGACCTTATCGTGGAGCAGTACTTC. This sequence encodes CAISDLIVEQYF.

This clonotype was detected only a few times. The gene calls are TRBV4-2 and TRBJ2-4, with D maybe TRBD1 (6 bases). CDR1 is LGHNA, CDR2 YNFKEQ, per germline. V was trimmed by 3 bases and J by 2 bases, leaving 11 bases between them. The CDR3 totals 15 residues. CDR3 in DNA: TGTGCCAGCAGCCAGGACGGACAGTCCAAAAACATTCAGTACTTC. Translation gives CASSQDGQSKNIQYF.

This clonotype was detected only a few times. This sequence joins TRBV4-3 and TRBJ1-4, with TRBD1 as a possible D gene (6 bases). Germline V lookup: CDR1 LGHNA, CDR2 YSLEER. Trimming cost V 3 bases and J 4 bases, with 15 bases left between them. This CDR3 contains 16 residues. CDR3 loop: CASSHGPGDRNEKLFF. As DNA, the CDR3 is TGCGCCAGCAGCCACGGGCCAGGGGATCGTAATGAAAAACTGTTTTTT.

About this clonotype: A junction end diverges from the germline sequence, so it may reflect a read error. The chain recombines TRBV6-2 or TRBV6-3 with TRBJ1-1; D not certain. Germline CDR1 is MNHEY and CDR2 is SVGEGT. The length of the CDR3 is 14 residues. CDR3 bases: TGTGCCAGTAGTTACGTCGGGGTGAACACTGAAGCTTTCTTT. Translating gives CASSYVGVNTEAFF.

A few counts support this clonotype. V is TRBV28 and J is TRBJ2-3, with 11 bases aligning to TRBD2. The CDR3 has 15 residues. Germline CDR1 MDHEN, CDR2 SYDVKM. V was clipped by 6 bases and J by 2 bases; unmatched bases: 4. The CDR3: CASRPTSGDTDTQYF. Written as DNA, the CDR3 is TGTGCCAGCAGACCGACTAGCGGGGACACAGATACGCAGTATTTT.

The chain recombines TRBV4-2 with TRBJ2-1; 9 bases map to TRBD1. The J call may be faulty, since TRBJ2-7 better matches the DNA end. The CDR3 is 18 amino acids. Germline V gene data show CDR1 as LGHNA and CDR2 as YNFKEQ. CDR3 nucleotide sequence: TGTGCCAGCAGCCAAGATTGGGACAGGGCTATCTCCTACAATGAGCAGTACTTC. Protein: CASSQDWDRAISYNEQYF.

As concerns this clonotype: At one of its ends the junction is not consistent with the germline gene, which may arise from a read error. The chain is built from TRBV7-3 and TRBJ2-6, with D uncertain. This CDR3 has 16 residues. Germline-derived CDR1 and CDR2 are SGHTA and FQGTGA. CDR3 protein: CASSSFIFAGTNVLTF. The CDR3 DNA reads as TGTGCCAGCAGCTCCTTCATATTCGCTGGGACCAACGTCCTGACTTTC.

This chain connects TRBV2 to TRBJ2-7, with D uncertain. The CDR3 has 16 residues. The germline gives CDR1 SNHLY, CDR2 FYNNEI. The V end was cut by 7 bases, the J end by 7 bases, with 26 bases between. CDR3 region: CASMRPDLPGYNEQYF. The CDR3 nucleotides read TGTGCCAGCATGCGGCCTGACCTACCTGGGTACAATGAGCAGTACTTC.

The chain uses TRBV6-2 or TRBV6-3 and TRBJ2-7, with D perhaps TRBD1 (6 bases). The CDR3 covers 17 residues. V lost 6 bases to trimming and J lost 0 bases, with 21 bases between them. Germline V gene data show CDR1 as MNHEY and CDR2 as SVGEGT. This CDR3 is CASSRPLGDNFSYEQYF. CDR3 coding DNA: TGTGCCAGCAGCAGACCCTTGGGGGACAATTTCTCCTACGAGCAGTACTTC.

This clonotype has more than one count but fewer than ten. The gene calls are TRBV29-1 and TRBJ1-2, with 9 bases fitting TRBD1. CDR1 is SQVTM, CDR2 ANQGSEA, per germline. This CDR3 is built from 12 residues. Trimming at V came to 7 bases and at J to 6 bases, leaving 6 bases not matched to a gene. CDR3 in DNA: TGCAGCGGGGGGACAGGGACGGATGGCTACACCTTC. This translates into CSGGTGTDGYTF.

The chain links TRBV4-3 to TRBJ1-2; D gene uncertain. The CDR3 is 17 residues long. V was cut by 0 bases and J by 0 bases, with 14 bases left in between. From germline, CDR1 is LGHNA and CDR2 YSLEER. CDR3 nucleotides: TGCGCCAGCAGCCAAGATACTTTCAGCCCCGCTAACTATGGCTACACCTTC. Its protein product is CASSQDTFSPANYGYTF.

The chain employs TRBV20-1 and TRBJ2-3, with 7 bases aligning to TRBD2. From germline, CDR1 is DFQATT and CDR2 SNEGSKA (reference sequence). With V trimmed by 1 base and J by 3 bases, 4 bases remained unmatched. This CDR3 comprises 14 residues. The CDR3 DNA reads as TGCAGTGCTAGAGTTGGTAGCGGGACAGATACGCAGTATTTT. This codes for CSARVGSGTDTQYF.

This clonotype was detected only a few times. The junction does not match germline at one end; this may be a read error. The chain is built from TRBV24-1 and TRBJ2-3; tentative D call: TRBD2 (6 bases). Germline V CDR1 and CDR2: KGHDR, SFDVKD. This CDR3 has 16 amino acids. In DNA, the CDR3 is TGTGCCACGAGTGGGGATTTAGCGGCAAGCACAGATACGCAGTATTTT. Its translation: CATSGDLAASTDTQYF.

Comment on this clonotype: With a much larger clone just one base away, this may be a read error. CDR3 nucleotide sequence: TGTGCCAGCAGCGTAGACGGGTTCGAGCAGTACTTC. Translation: CASSVDGFEQYF. V and J are TRBV9 and TRBJ2-4; no clear D. The J call is uncertain, as TRBJ2-7 better fits the DNA end. Germline lookup yields CDR1 SGDLS and CDR2 YYNGEE. There are 12 residues in the CDR3.

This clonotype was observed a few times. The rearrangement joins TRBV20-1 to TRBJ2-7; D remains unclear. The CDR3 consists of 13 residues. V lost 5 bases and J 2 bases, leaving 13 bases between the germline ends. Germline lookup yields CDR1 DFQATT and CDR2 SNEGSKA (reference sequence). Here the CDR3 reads CSAGVGSAYEQYF. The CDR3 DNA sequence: TGCAGTGCTGGAGTAGGGTCGGCCTACGAGCAGTACTTC.

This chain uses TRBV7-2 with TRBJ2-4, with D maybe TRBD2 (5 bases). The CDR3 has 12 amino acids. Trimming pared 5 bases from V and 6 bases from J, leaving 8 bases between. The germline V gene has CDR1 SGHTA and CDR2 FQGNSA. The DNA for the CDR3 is TGTGCCAGCAGCCCACGGGGAAACATTCAGTACTTC. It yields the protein CASSPRGNIQYF.

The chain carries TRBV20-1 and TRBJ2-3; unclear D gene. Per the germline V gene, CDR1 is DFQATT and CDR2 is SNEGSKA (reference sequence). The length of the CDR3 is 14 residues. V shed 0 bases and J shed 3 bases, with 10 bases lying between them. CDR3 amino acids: CSARDGLGTDTQYF. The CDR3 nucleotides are TGCAGTGCTAGAGACGGGCTGGGGACAGATACGCAGTATTTT.

CDR3 sequence: CATSGRLSTDTQYF. The CDR3 region has the DNA TGTGCCACCAGTGGAAGACTCAGCACAGATACGCAGTATTTT. The chain joins TRBV24-1 to TRBJ2-3; D gene ambiguous. The germline gives CDR1 KGHDR, CDR2 SFDVKD. The V and J ends lost 5 bases and 0 bases respectively, with 8 bases between them. This CDR3 region has 14 residues.

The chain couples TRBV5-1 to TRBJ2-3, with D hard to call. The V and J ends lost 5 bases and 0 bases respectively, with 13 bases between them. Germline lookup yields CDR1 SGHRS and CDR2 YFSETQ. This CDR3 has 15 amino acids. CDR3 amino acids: CASRLFMSSTDTQYF. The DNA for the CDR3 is TGCGCCAGCAGGCTGTTTATGTCGAGCACAGATACGCAGTATTTT.

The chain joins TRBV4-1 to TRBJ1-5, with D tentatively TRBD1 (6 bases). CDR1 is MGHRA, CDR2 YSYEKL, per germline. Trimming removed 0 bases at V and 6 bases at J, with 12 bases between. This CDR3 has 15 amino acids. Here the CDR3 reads CASSQELAGAQPQHF. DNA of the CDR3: TGCGCCAGCAGCCAAGAATTGGCAGGGGCTCAGCCCCAGCATTTT.

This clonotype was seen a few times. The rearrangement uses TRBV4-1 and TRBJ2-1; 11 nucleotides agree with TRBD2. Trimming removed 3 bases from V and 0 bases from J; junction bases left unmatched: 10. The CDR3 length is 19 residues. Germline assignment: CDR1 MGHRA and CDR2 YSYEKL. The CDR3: CASSHAPGLAASSYNEQFF. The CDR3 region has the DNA TGCGCCAGCAGCCATGCACCGGGACTAGCGGCTAGCTCCTACAATGAGCAGTTCTTC.

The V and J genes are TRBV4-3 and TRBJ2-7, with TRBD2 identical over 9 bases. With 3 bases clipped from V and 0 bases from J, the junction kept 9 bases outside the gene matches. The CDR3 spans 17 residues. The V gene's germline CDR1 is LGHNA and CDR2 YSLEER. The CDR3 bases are TGCGCCAGCAGCCACTTAATAGCGGGGGCAACCTCCTACGAGCAGTACTTC. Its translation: CASSHLIAGATSYEQYF.

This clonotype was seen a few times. This chain's CDR3 is CASREAGTQYGYTF. DNA for the CDR3: TGTGCCAGTAGAGAAGCCGGGACACAATATGGCTACACCTTC. This chain links TRBV19 with TRBJ1-2; tentatively, D is TRBD1 (6 bases). The CDR3 is made up of 14 amino acids. The germline CDR1 and CDR2 sequences are LNHDA and SQIVND (reference sequence). V gave up 6 bases and J gave up 5 bases, with 16 bases separating them.

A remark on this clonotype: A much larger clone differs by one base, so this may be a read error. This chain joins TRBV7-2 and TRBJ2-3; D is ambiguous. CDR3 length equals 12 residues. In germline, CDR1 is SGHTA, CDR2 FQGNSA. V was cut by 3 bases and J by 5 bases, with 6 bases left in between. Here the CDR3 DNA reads TGTGCCAGCAGCTTCTTCATAGATACGCAGTATTTT. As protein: CASSFFIDTQYF. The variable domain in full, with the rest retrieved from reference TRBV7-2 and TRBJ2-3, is GAGVSQSPSNKVTEKGKDVELRCDPISGHTALYWYRQSLGQGLEFLIYFQGNSAPDKSGLPSDRFSAERTGGSVSTLTIQRTQQEDSAVYLCASSFFIDTQYFGPGTRLTVL.

The CDR3 DNA is TGTGCCAGCAGTGCAGAGCAAGAGACCCAGTACTTC. Its protein product is CASSAEQETQYF. The rearrangement joins TRBV2 to TRBJ2-5; D not certain. The CDR3 covers 12 residues. The germline V and J ends were trimmed by 4 bases and 2 bases, with 5 bases remaining between them. Germline-derived CDR1 and CDR2 are SNHLY and FYNNEI.

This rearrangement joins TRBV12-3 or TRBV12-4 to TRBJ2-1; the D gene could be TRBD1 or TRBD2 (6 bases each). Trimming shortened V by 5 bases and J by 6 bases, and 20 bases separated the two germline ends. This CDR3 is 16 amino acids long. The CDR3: CASSARNGGPGNEQFF. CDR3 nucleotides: TGTGCCAGCAGTGCCCGTAATGGGGGGCCCGGCAATGAGCAGTTCTTC.

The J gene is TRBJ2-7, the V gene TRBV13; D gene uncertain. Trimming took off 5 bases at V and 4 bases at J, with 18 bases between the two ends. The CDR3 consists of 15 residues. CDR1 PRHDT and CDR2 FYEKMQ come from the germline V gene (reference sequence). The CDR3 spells CASSTQGRNEYEQYF. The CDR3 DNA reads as TGTGCCAGCAGCACCCAAGGTCGAAACGAATACGAGCAGTACTTC.

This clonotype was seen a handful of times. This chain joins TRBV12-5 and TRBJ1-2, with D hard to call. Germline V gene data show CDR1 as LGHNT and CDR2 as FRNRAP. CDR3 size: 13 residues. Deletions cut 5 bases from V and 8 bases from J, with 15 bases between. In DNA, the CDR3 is TGTGCTAGTGGTGAGGACCACCGATGGGGCTACACCTTC. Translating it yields CASGEDHRWGYTF.

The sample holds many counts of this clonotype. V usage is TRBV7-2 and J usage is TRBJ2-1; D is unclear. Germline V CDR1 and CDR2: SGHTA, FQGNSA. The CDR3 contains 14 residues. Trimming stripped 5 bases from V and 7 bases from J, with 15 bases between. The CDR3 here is CASSLDDERNEQFF. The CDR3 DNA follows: TGTGCCAGCAGCCTCGACGACGAAAGAAATGAGCAGTTCTTC.

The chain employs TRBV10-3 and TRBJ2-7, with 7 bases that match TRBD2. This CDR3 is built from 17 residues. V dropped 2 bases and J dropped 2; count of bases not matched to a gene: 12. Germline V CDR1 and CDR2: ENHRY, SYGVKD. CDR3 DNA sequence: TGTGCCATCAGTGAGACCATCTTACTAAGCGGGACCTACGAGCAGTACTTC. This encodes CAISETILLSGTYEQYF.